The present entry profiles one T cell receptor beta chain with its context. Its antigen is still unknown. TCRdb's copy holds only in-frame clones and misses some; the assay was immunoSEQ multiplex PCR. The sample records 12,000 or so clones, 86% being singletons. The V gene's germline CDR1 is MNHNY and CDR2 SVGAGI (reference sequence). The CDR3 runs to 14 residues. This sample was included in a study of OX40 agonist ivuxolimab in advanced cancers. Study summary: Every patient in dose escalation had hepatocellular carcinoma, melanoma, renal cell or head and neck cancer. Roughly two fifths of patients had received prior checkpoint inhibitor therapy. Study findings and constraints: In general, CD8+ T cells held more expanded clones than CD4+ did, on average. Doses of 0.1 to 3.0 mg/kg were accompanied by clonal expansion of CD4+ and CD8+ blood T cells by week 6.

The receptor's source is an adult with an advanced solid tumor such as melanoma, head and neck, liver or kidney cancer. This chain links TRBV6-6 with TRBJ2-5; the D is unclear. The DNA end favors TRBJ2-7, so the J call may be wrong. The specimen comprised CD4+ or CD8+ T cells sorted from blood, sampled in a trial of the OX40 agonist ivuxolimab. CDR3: CASSPFGPDYEQYF. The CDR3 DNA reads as TGTGCCAGCAGTCCCTTTGGGCCAGACTACGAGCAGTACTTC.